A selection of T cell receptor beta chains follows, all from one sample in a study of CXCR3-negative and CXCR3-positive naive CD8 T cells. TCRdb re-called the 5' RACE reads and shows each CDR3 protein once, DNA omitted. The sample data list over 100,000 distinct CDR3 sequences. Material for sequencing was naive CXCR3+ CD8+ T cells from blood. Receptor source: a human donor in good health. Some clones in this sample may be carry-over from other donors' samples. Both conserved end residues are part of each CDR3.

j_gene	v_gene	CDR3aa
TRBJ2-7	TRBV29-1	CSVEPESDPYEQYF
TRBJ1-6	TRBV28	CASTFNGDRISPLHF
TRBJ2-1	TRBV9	CASSVVSGVDEQFF
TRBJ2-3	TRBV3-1	CASSPDFSNTDTQYF
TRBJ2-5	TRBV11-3	CASSPRGRETQYF
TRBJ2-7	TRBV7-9	CASSTPRDGTYEQYF
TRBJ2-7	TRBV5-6	CASSLPQGEQYF
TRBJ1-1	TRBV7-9	CASSGQLVGTGNTEAFF
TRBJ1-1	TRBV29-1	CSVDPGQGENTEAFF
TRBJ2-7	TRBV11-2	CASSFSYRAHEQYF
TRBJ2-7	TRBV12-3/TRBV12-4	CASRSGTGYEHYF
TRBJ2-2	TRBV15	CATSEEGIVTGELFF
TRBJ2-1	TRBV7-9	CASSLPQAGWSYNEQFF
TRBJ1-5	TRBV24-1	CATSDRQYSNQPQHF
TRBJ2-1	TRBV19	CAGSIGGGTGPQSEQFF
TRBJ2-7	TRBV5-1	CASSLGTTSEQYF
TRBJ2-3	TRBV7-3	CASSLGGPADTQYF
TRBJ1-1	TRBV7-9	CASSLGDQAFF
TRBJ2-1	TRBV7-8	CASSLGQTSSFFGLNEQFF
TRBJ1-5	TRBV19	CASRMTGAMNQPQHF
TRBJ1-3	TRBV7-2	CATTFSGISGNTIYF
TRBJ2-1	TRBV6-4	CASSETGARQFF
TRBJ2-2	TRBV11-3	CASSLGLLELFF
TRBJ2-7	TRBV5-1	CASRPWEAAGYEQYF
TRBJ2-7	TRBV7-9	CASSYGRNSYEQYF
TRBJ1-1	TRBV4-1	CASSHQGTGNTEAFF
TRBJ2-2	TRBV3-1	CASSPQGGGRPGELFF
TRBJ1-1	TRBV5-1	CASGTQGNTEAFF
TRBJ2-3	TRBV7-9	CASSLGYTDTQYF
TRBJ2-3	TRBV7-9	CASTGGATDTQYF
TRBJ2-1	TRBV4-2	CASSQADRGLYNEQFF
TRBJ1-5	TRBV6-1	CASSEAGTNNQPQHF
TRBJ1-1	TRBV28	CASRAGWNTEAFF
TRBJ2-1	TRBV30	CASRDGSGEQFF
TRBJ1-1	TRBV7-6	CASSPGGIEAFF
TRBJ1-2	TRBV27	CASSLSGPYGYTF
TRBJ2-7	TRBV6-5	CASSYSTGAIPYEQYF
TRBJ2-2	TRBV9	CATTSGNTGELFF
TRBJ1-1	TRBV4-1	CASSQAVTGGVGTMPEAFF
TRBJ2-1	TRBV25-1	CASSGRGGTSGGDDEQFF
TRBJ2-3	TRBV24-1	CATSGRLPSGTQYF
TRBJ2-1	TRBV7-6	CASSPQAGDYNEQFF
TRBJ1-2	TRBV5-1	CASSLVGGKDGYTF
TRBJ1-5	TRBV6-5	CASSYLQDQPQHF
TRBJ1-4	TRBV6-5	CASSYSQQGSEKLFF
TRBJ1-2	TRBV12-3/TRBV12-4	CASSKSGTSNYGYTF
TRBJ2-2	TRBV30	CAWSGATGELFF
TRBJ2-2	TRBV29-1	CSVDRGLGTGELFF
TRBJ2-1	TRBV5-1	CASSLDGGLDEQFF
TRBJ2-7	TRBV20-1	CSAEERLEQYF
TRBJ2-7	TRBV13	CASSLNNRDEQYF
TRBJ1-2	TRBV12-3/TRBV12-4	CASSSWDRGLDYGYTF
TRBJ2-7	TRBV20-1	CSARDFPRWYEQYF
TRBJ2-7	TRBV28	CASSSAVLSSYEQYF
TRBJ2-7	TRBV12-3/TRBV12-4	CASTWVGAGEQYF